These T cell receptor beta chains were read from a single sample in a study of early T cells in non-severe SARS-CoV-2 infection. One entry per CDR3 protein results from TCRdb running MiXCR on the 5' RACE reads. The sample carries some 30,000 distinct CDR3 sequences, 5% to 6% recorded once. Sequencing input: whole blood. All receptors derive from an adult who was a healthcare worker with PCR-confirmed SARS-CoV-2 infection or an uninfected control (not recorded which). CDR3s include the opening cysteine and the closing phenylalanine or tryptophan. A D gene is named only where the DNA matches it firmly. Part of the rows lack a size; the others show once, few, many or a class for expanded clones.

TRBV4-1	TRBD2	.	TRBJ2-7	CASSQATSGRSYEQYF	TGCGCCAGCAGCCAAGCCACTAGCGGGAGGTCCTACGAGCAGTACTTC
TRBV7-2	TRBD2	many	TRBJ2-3	CARGGLAGWRYTQYF	TGTGCCAGGGGCGGACTAGCGGGTTGGAGGTATACGCAGTATTTT
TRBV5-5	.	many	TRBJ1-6	CASSLIPVSSYNSPLHF	TGTGCCAGCAGCTTGATTCCCGTGAGCTCCTATAATTCACCCCTCCACTTT
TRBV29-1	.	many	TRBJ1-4	CSVGGTNEKLFF	TGCAGCGTTGGAGGGACTAATGAAAAACTGTTTTTT
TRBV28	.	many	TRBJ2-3	CASVGGLPGDTQYF	TGTGCCAGCGTTGGTGGTTTACCTGGAGATACGCAGTATTTT
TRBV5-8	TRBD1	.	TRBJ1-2	CASSLYGGGAYGYTF	TGTGCCAGCAGCTTGTACGGAGGGGGCGCGTATGGCTACACCTTC
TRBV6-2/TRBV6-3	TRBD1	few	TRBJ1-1	CATRDRREAFF	TGTGCCACTAGGGACAGGAGAGAAGCTTTCTTT
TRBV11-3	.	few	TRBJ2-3	CASSLEAGTDTQYF	TGTGCCAGCAGCTTAGAGGCAGGGACGGATACGCAGTATTTT
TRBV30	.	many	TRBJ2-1	CAWSLSHQLFF	TGTGCCTGGAGCCTCTCCCACCAATTGTTCTTC
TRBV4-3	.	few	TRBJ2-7	CASSQDFGTYEQYF	TGCGCCAGCAGCCAAGATTTTGGGACCTACGAGCAGTACTTC
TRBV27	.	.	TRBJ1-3	CASSSNGQSSGNTIYF	TGTGCCAGCAGTTCAAACGGACAAAGCTCTGGAAACACCATATATTTT
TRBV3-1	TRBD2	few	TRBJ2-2	CATQTGTSGSAGELFF	TGTGCCACCCAAACCGGGACTAGCGGGAGCGCCGGGGAGCTGTTTTTT
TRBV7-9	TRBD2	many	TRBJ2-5	CASSLRVAGETQYF	TGTGCCAGCAGCTTACGAGTAGCGGGAGAGACCCAGTACTTC
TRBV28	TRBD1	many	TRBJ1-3	CASRPDRVGNTIYF	TGTGCCAGCAGACCCGACAGGGTCGGAAACACCATATATTTT
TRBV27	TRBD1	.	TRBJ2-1	CASRRTGSNEQFF	TGTGCCAGCAGGCGGACAGGCTCCAATGAGCAGTTCTTC
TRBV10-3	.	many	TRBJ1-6	CAIRAGTTGNSPLHF	TGTGCCATCAGAGCAGGGACCACTGGAAATTCACCCCTCCACTTT
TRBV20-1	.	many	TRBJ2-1	CSAPLWYEQFF	TGCAGTGCGCCCCTCTGGTATGAGCAGTTCTTC
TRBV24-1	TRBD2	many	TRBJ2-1	CATSDKGLADYNEQFF	TGTGCCACCAGTGATAAGGGACTAGCGGATTACAATGAGCAGTTCTTC
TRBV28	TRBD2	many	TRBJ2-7	CASSLIGITSGESYEQYF	TGTGCCAGCAGTTTAATAGGGATTACTAGCGGGGAATCCTACGAGCAGTACTTC
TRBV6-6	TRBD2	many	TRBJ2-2	CASSYSKVAGELGELFF	TGTGCCAGCAGTTACTCGAAGGTTGCGGGAGAATTGGGGGAGCTGTTTTTT